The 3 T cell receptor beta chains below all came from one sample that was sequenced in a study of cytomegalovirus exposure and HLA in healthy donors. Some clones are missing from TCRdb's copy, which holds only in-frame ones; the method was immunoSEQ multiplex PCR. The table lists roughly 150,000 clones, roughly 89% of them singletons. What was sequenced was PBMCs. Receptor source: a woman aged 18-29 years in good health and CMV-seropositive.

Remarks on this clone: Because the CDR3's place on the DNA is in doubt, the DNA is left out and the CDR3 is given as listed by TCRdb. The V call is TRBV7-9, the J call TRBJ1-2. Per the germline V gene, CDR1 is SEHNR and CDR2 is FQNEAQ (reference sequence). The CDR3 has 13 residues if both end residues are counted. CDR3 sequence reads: CASILARGSGYTF.

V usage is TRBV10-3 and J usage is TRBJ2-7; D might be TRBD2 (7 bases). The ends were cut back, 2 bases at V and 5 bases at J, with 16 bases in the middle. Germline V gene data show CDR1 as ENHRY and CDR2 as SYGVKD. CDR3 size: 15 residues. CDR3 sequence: CAISEIGGGSDEQYF. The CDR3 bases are TGTGCCATCAGTGAGATCGGGGGCGGGAGTGACGAGCAGTACTTC.

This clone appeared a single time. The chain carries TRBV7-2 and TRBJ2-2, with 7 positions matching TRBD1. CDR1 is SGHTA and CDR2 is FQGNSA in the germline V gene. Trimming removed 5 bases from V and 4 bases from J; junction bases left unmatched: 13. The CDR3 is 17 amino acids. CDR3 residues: CASSPRVRGQGTGELFF. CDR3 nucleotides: TGTGCCAGCAGCCCTCGTGTGAGGGGGCAGGGCACCGGGGAGCTGTTTTTT. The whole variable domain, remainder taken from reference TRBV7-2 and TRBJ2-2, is GAGVSQSPSNKVTEKGKDVELRCDPISGHTALYWYRQSLGQGLEFLIYFQGNSAPDKSGLPSDRFSAERTGGSVSTLTIQRTQQEDSAVYLCASSPRVRGQGTGELFFGEGSRLTVL.